A single sample is the source of the 21 T cell receptor beta chains below, sequenced in a study of T cell repertoires in cytomegalovirus infection (dated by TCRdb to the late 2010s). The sample was run on an Illumina HiSeq 1500. The public sequencing data were trimmed at Q25 with fastp and processed into clonotypes with MiXCR by TCRdb, which kept only in-frame beta chains. Here each entry gathers all rows of one CDR3 protein and keeps the most common genes and DNA. In this sample the table shows more than 85,000 distinct CDR3 sequences, about 17% of which occur a single time. The ten top clones hold about 7.3% of the sample. Input material: PBMCs. Receptors were obtained from a human donor in good health (CMV status not recorded). Some clones in this sample may be carry-over from other donors' samples.

This clonotype showed up many times. This chain joins TRBV4-1 and TRBJ2-2; D is ambiguous. The germline V gene encodes CDR1 MGHRA and CDR2 YSYEKL. There are 15 residues in the CDR3. Between the trimmed V and J ends, which lost 1 base and 3 bases, there was a span of 9 bases. The CDR3 sequence is CASSQVGQDTGELFF. The CDR3 DNA is TGCGCCAGCAGCCAAGTAGGGCAGGACACCGGGGAGCTGTTTTTT.

This clonotype was seen a handful of times. The chain uses TRBV4-1 and TRBJ1-1, with D unresolved. Germline V gives CDR1 MGHRA, CDR2 YSYEKL. The ends were cut back, 1 base at V and 7 bases at J, with 7 bases in the middle. CDR3 size: 12 residues. DNA for the CDR3: TGCGCCAGCAGCCAAGTAGGTCTTGAAGCTTTCTTT. Translated, it gives CASSQVGLEAFF.

The chain is built from TRBV6-4 and TRBJ2-5; 8 bases agree with TRBD2. Germline V gives CDR1 MRHNA, CDR2 SNTAGT. This CDR3 region has 12 residues. Trimming took 6 bases from V and 4 from J; bases not matched to a gene: 1. The DNA of the CDR3 is TGTGCCAGCAGGCGGGGGGCAGAGACCCAGTACTTC. Residues: CASRRGAETQYF.

The table lists this clonotype with many counts. The chain has TRBV7-2 and TRBJ2-3; unclear D gene. V was trimmed by 5 bases and J by 1 base, leaving 22 bases between them. CDR3 length: 18 amino acids. Germline CDR1 and CDR2: SGHTA and FQGNSA. The DNA for the CDR3 is TGTGCCAGCAGCGCACTCGCCCCTTGGGTTGGGGGCACAGATACGCAGTATTTT. It encodes CASSALAPWVGGTDTQYF.

The chain is built from TRBV29-1 and TRBJ1-3, with D unclear. From germline, CDR1 is SQVTM and CDR2 ANQGSEA. With 6 bases removed from V and 4 bases from J, the gap between germline ends came to 13 bases. This CDR3 contains 13 residues. This CDR3 reads CSVKKGGGNTIYF. In DNA form, the CDR3 reads TGCAGCGTCAAGAAGGGTGGCGGAAACACCATATATTTT.

This clonotype has ten or more counts. This chain joins TRBV7-8 and TRBJ1-5, with no clear D. The V gene's germline CDR1 is SGHVS and CDR2 FQNEAQ. Deletions cut 3 bases from V and 7 bases from J, with 10 bases between. The CDR3 has 13 amino acids. The DNA for the CDR3 is TGTGCCAGCAGCTTCCAGGCATGGCAGCCCCAGCATTTT. The encoded protein is CASSFQAWQPQHF.

This sequence joins TRBV11-2 and TRBJ2-3; 9 bases fit TRBD2. This CDR3 spans 16 amino acids. V lost 1 base and J lost 0; bases outside the gene matches: 2. The V gene's germline CDR1 is SGHAT and CDR2 FQNNGV. CDR3 loop: CASSLVAGGSTDTQYF. The CDR3 DNA reads as TGTGCCAGCAGCTTAGTTGCGGGGGGGAGCACAGATACGCAGTATTTT. The full variable domain, in which reference TRBV11-2 and TRBJ2-3 provide the parts outside the CDR3, is EAGVAQSPRYKIIEKRQSVAFWCNPISGHATLYWYQQILGQGPKLLIQFQNNGVVDDSQLPKDRFSAERLKGVDSTLKIQPAKLEDSAVYLCASSLVAGGSTDTQYFGPGTRLTVL.

The sample holds many counts of this clonotype. V is TRBV7-6 and J is TRBJ2-3; 10 nucleotides line up with TRBD2. Germline V lookup: CDR1 SGHVS, CDR2 FNYEAQ. The CDR3 is 16 amino acids. Trimming removed 4 bases from V and 1 base from J; junction bases left unmatched: 5. CDR3 DNA: TGTGCCAGCAGCTCGAGAAGCGGGGGGGGCACAGATACGCAGTATTTT. This codes for CASSSRSGGGTDTQYF.

Concerning this clonotype: A much larger clone differs from this one at a single base, so this may be a read error. CDR3 bases: TGTGCCAGCAGCTTAGGGCGGCATACGCAGTATTTT. This encodes CASSLGRHTQYF. The V call is TRBV7-2, the J call TRBJ2-3; D not certain. Between the trimmed V and J ends, which lost 1 base and 7 bases, there was a span of 6 bases. Germline V gene sequence: CDR1 SGHTA, CDR2 FQGNSA. The CDR3 totals 12 residues. Supplemented by reference TRBV7-2 and TRBJ2-3, the full variable domain reads GAGVSQSPSNKVTEKGKDVELRCDPISGHTALYWYRQSLGQGLEFLIYFQGNSAPDKSGLPSDRFSAERTGGSVSTLTIQRTQQEDSAVYLCASSLGRHTQYFGPGTRLTVL.

This clonotype was observed many times. The genes are TRBV7-6 and TRBJ2-3, with 8 nucleotides matching TRBD1. After removal of 1 base from V and 4 bases from J, the junction contained 1 base not matched to a gene. Germline V CDR1 and CDR2: SGHVS, FNYEAQ. This CDR3 region has 14 residues. CDR3: CASSLVTGADTQYF. The CDR3 nucleotides read TGTGCCAGCAGCTTAGTGACAGGGGCAGATACGCAGTATTTT.

The chain recombines TRBV28 with TRBJ1-5; D is unclear. The CDR3 runs 15 residues. Germline V CDR1 and CDR2: MDHEN, SYDVKM. Trimming cost V 7 bases and J 4 bases, with 17 bases left between them. For the CDR3, the DNA is TGTGCCAGCACCCTGGGAGGCGTACCTAATCAGCCCCAGCATTTT. This sequence encodes CASTLGGVPNQPQHF.

In this sample, this clonotype turned up many times. The CDR3 DNA follows: TGTGCCAGCAGCTTCCGGGACAGGGGCGAGACCTATGGCTACACCTTC. Amino acids: CASSFRDRGETYGYTF. The chain employs TRBV7-2 and TRBJ1-2; TRBD1 matches 10 bases. Germline trimming cut 3 bases from V and 4 bases from J; bases unmatched to any gene: 8. There are 16 residues in the CDR3. Germline V gene lookup returns CDR1 SGHTA and CDR2 FQGNSA.

This clonotype was recorded a few times. This sequence joins TRBV10-3 and TRBJ1-5, with no clear D. Trimming removed 3 bases at V and 0 bases at J, with 6 bases between. The CDR3 runs 14 residues. CDR1 is ENHRY, CDR2 SYGVKD, per germline. The DNA of the CDR3 is TGTGCCATCAGTGACGGGGATAGCAATCAGCCCCAGCATTTT. This encodes CAISDGDSNQPQHF.

The gene calls are TRBV29-1 and TRBJ1-1, with TRBD1 as a possible D gene (5 bases). This CDR3 has 12 amino acids. V lost 6 bases, J lost 0 bases, and 8 bases lay in between. The germline CDR1 and CDR2 sequences are SQVTM and ANQGSEA. As DNA, the CDR3 is TGCAGCGTAGGACAAATGAACACTGAAGCTTTCTTT. Amino acid sequence: CSVGQMNTEAFF.

The chain's CDR3 is CASTAGELAYF. CDR3 DNA: TGTGCCAGCACGGCCGGCGAGCTTGCATACTTC. J is TRBJ2-7 and V is TRBV28; no firm D call. V was cut by 7 bases and J by 13 bases, with 17 bases left in between. Germline V gene sequence: CDR1 MDHEN, CDR2 SYDVKM. The CDR3 has 11 amino acids.

This clonotype has at least ten counts. The chain links TRBV7-3 to TRBJ2-2, with 7 bases that match TRBD2. The V segment lost 3 bases and the J segment 0 bases; nucleotides outside the gene matches: 4. Per the germline V gene, CDR1 is SGHTA and CDR2 is FQGTGA. The CDR3 consists of 16 residues. CDR3: CASSLSGAANTGELFF. The DNA for the CDR3 is TGTGCCAGCAGCTTGAGCGGGGCCGCGAACACCGGGGAGCTGTTTTTT.

V and J are TRBV14 and TRBJ1-2; D perhaps matches TRBD1 (6 bases). There are 14 residues in the CDR3. V lost 4 bases, J lost 3 bases, and 12 bases lay in between. In germline, CDR1 is SGHDN, CDR2 FVKESK. This CDR3 is CASSRWTDDYGYTF. CDR3 DNA sequence: TGTGCCAGCAGCCGCTGGACAGACGACTATGGCTACACCTTC.

There are a few counts of this clonotype. CDR3 in DNA: TGTGCCAGCAGCTTAGCATTGGGGGGACCTCAGCCCCAGCATTTT. It codes for CASSLALGGPQPQHF. The chain carries TRBV7-4 and TRBJ1-5, with D tentatively TRBD1 (5 bases). V shed 0 bases and J shed 6 bases, with 12 bases lying between them. The CDR3 extends over 15 amino acids. The V gene's germline CDR1 is SGHVT and CDR2 SQSDAQ.

The chain is built from TRBV7-9 and TRBJ1-1; 11 bases line up with TRBD1. Losses at the gene ends were 3 bases for V and 5 bases for J; bases not matched to a gene: 8. The CDR3 sequence is 16 residues long. Germline V CDR1 and CDR2: SEHNR, FQNEAQ (reference sequence). CDR3 sequence reads: CASSLGIGQGATEAFF. DNA for the CDR3: TGTGCCAGCAGCTTGGGTATCGGACAGGGGGCGACTGAAGCTTTCTTT.

The chain employs TRBV28 and TRBJ1-1; tentative D call: TRBD1 (5 bases). Germline V gene lookup returns CDR1 MDHEN and CDR2 SYDVKM. The CDR3 length is 12 residues. V was clipped by 6 bases and J by 8 bases, with 13 bases between them. CDR3 in amino acids: CASRSTVNEAFF. CDR3 coding DNA: TGTGCCAGCAGATCGACAGTTAACGAAGCTTTCTTT.

The chain has TRBV12-5 and TRBJ1-1; D remains ambiguous. CDR1 and CDR2 from the germline V gene are LGHNT and FRNRAP. Between the trimmed V and J ends, which lost 2 bases and 2 bases, there was a span of 12 bases. The CDR3 runs to 15 residues. The CDR3 sequence: CASGLSMIGNTEAFF. The CDR3 region has the DNA TGTGCTAGTGGTTTGTCTATGATAGGTAACACTGAAGCTTTCTTT. Together with reference TRBV12-5 and TRBJ1-1, the CDR3 gives the full variable domain: DARVTQTPRHKVTEMGQEVTMRCQPILGHNTVFWYRQTMMQGLELLAYFRNRAPLDDSGMPKDRFSAEMPDATLATLKIQPSEPRDSAVYFCASGLSMIGNTEAFFGQGTRLTVV.